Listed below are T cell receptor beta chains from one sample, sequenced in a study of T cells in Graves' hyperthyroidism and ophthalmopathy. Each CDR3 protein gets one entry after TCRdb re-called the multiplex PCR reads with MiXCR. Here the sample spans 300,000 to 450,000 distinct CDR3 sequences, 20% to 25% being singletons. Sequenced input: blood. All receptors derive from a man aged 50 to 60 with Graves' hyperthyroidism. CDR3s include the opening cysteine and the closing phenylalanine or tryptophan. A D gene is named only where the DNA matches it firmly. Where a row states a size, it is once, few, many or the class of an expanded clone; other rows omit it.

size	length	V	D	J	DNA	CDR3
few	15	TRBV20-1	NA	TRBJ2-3	TGCAGTTCACCCCTGGCAGGAGCAGTTCTAGATACGCAGTATTTT	CSSPLAGAVLDTQYF
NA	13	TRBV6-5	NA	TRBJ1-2	TGTGCCAGCAGTTACGGGGAGGGCTATGGCTACACCTTC	CASSYGEGYGYTF
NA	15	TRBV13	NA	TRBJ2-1	TGTGCCAGCAGCACCACGGAAATCTCCTACAATGAGCAGTTCTTC	CASSTTEISYNEQFF
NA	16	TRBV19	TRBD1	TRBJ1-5	TGTGCCAGTAGTGCCGGACAGGGTTGGAGCAATCAGCCCCAGCATTTT	CASSAGQGWSNQPQHF
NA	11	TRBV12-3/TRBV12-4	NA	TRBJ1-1	TGTGCCAGCAGTGCCTGCACTGAAGCTTTCTTT	CASSACTEAFF
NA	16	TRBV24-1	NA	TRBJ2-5	TGTGCCACCAGTGATACCCGGTTGCTTAACCAAGAGACCCAGTACTTC	CATSDTRLLNQETQYF
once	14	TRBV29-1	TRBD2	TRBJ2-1	TGCAGCGTTAAGACTAGCGGCAGACACAATGAGCAGTTCTTC	CSVKTSGRHNEQFF
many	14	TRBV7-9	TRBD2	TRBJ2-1	TGTGCCAGCAGTTCGACTAGCGGGAACAATGAGCAGTTCTTC	CASSSTSGNNEQFF
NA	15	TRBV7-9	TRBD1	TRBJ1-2	TGTGCCAGCAGCCAGCCGGGACAGGCTATCTATGGCTACACCTTC	CASSQPGQAIYGYTF
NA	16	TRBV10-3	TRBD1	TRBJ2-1	TGTGCCATCGAGGGGGCAGGGGCGGTAGGTTACAATGAGCAGTTCTTC	CAIEGAGAVGYNEQFF
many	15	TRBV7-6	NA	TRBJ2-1	TGTGCCAGCAGCTTAGAACTCCGGGACCACAATGAGCAGTTCTTC	CASSLELRDHNEQFF
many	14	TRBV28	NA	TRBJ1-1	TGTGCCAGCAGTTTAAGCGCTGGGAACACTGAAGCTTTCTTT	CASSLSAGNTEAFF
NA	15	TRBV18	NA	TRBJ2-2	TGTGCCAGCTCACCAGAAAGACTAGTCCCTGGGGAGCTGTTTTTT	CASSPERLVPGELFF
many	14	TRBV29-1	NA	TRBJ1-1	TGCAGCGCCACCTTTGACAGATGGGACACTGAAGCTTTCTTT	CSATFDRWDTEAFF
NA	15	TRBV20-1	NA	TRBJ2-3	TGCAGTGCTAGAGAGACTGGTGGTGGCACAGATACGCAGTATTTT	CSARETGGGTDTQYF
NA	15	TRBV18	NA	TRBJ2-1	TGTGCCAGCTCACCACTGCAGGGGGGAGGGGATGAGCAGTTCTTC	CASSPLQGGGDEQFF
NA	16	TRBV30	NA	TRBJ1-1	TGTGCCTGGAGTTTTGGAATGACCGCGATGAACACTGAAGCTTTCTTT	CAWSFGMTAMNTEAFF
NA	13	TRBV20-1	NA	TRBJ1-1	TGCAGTGCTTGGCATCAGCGAAACACTGAAGCTTTCTTT	CSAWHQRNTEAFF
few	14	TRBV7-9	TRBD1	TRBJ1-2	TGTGCCAGCAGCCCGGACAGGGAGGGGTGGGGCTACACCTTC	CASSPDREGWGYTF
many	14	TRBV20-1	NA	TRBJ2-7	TGCAGTGCTAGAGACTTGTCGGGACGTTACGAGCAGTACTTC	CSARDLSGRYEQYF
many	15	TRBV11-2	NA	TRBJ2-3	TGTGCCAGCAATCTACGGGGCCTGAGTGCAGATACGCAGTATTTT	CASNLRGLSADTQYF
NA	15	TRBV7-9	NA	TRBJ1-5	TGTGCCAGCAGCTCAAGTTTGGGTAGCAATCAGCCCCAGCATTTT	CASSSSLGSNQPQHF
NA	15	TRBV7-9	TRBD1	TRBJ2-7	TGTGCCAGCAGCTTAACTGGGACAGGGTTGTACGAGCAGTACTTC	CASSLTGTGLYEQYF
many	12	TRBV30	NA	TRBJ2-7	TGTGCCTGGAGATCCAGCGGCTACGAGCAGTACTTC	CAWRSSGYEQYF
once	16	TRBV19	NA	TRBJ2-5	TGTGCCAGTAGTATAGGGAATAGGCAAGTGAAAGAGACCCAGTACTTC	CASSIGNRQVKETQYF
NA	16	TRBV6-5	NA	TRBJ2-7	TGTGCCAGCAGTTACGGGCTCAGGATGGGCTCCTACGAGCAGTACTTC	CASSYGLRMGSYEQYF
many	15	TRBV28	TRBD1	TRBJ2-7	TGTGCCAGCACAAGCTTGGGACAGGCTTTGGACGAGCAGTACTTC	CASTSLGQALDEQYF
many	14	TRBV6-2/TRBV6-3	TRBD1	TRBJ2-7	TGTGCCAGCAGCAAGGGGACAGCGACCTACGAGCAGTACTTC	CASSKGTATYEQYF
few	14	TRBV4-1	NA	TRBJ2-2	TGCGCCAGCACCCTACGGATTGACACCGGGGAGCTGTTTTTT	CASTLRIDTGELFF
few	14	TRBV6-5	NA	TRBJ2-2	TGTGCCAGCAGTTACCTCACTAGCACCGGGGAGCTGTTTTTT	CASSYLTSTGELFF
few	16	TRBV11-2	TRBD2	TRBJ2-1	TGTGCCAGCAGCTTGCACGGTCGGGAGGGCCCGGATGAGCAGTTCTTC	CASSLHGREGPDEQFF
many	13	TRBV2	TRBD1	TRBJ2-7	TGTGCCAGCGCCGGACAGGGGGCGTACGAGCAGTACTTC	CASAGQGAYEQYF
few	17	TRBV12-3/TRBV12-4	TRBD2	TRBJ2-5	TGTGCCAGCAGTTTAACCAGCGGCGGGAGGCCAGGGGAGACCCAGTACTTC	CASSLTSGGRPGETQYF